This passage covers 9 T cell receptor beta chains from one sample sequenced in a study of blood T cells in healthy people across ages. Through a sample-barcoded 5' primer and a J-beta primer mix, a second PCR was run for roughly 7 to 11 cycles. TCRdb recomputed calls from the 5' RACE reads with MiXCR, one row per CDR3 protein. The sample has about 620,000 distinct CDR3 sequences, 45% to 60% seen once. The specimen was blood. Receptors originate from an elderly woman in good health.

There are many counts of this clonotype. The chain couples TRBV6-6 to TRBJ1-4, with TRBD1 identical over 7 bases. The CDR3 runs to 13 residues. Trimming cost V 6 bases and J 6 bases; bases outside gene matches: 4. Germline V gene lookup returns CDR1 MNHNY and CDR2 SVGAGI (reference sequence). Here the CDR3 reads CASRDRRDEKLFF. DNA for the CDR3: TGTGCCAGCAGGGACAGGAGGGATGAAAAACTGTTTTTT.

This clonotype has ten or more counts. The CDR3 sequence is CASSHEGYEQYF. DNA of the CDR3: TGTGCCAGCAGCCACGAAGGTTACGAGCAGTACTTC. The rearrangement links TRBV3-1 to TRBJ2-7, with D uncertain. Germline CDR1 reads LGHDT; CDR2 reads YNNKEL (reference sequence). V was trimmed by 3 bases and J by 4 bases, leaving 7 bases between them. The CDR3 is made up of 12 amino acids.

Only a few counts were recorded for this clonotype. The chain links TRBV9 to TRBJ2-4; 8 bases agree with TRBD2. Trimming cost V 0 bases and J 13 bases; bases outside gene matches: 12. The CDR3 is 15 amino acids. Germline CDR1 SGDLS, CDR2 YYNGEE. The CDR3 nucleotides are TGTGCCAGCAGCGTAGAAGCGCGGGAGGTTGGAAAGCAGTACTTC. Translation: CASSVEAREVGKQYF.

Remarks on this clonotype: One base away lies a much larger clone, so this may be a sequencing read error. This chain connects TRBV7-3 to TRBJ2-1, with a possible D match to TRBD2 (7 bases). Looked up from germline, CDR1 is SGHTA and CDR2 is FQGTGA. The V end lost 8 bases, the J end lost 6 bases, and 29 bases lay between the germline ends. The CDR3 spans 18 residues. The CDR3 reads CASFLYRDYLQFVNEQFF. In DNA form, the CDR3 reads TGTGCCAGCTTCCTTTACAGGGACTATCTCCAATTTGTCAATGAGCAGTTCTTC.

Details on this clonotype: Mismatch with germline at one junction end may stem from a read error. This chain joins TRBV5-5 and TRBJ1-2, with D uncertain. Germline V gives CDR1 SGHKS, CDR2 YYEKEE (reference sequence). This CDR3 has 17 amino acids. For the CDR3, the DNA is TGTGCCGGCAGCCGTTCCGGGCCAGGAAAAGGCCGAGGTGGCTACACCTTC. This codes for CAGSRSGPGKGRGGYTF. The variable domain in full, with the rest retrieved from reference TRBV5-5 and TRBJ1-2, is DAGVTQSPTHLIKTRGQQVTLRCSPISGHKSVSWYQQVLGQGPQFIFQYYEKEERGRGNFPDRFSARQFPNYSSELNVNALLLGDSALYLCAGSRSGPGKGRGGYTFGSGTRLTVV.

In its sample, this clonotype was seen many times. The V gene is TRBV12-3 or TRBV12-4, the J gene TRBJ2-3; D is possibly TRBD1 or TRBD2 (6 bases each). The CDR3 sequence is 15 residues long. V shed 5 bases and J shed 1 base, with 13 bases lying between them. In DNA form, the CDR3 reads TGTGCCAGCAGTCTTGAACGGGGGCGCACAGATACGCAGTATTTT. It codes for CASSLERGRTDTQYF.

This clonotype was observed a handful of times. The chain uses TRBV28 and TRBJ2-7, with TRBD2 as a possible D gene (6 bases). There are 15 residues in the CDR3. The germline V gene encodes CDR1 MDHEN and CDR2 SYDVKM. V lost 3 bases, J lost 4 bases, and 16 bases lay in between. The CDR3 sequence is CASSFSAGGIYEQYF. The CDR3 coding sequence is TGTGCCAGCAGTTTCTCAGCTGGCGGGATTTACGAGCAGTACTTC.

There are many counts of this clonotype. The CDR3 region has the DNA TGTGCCAGCAGACGTTCAGATCGTCGGGTTAATGAGCAGTTCTTC. Its translation: CASRRSDRRVNEQFF. V usage is TRBV4-2 and J usage is TRBJ2-1; D gene unclear. The CDR3 totals 15 residues. V shed 6 bases and J shed 7 bases, with 19 bases lying between them. Germline loops: CDR1 LGHNA, CDR2 YNFKEQ.

The rearrangement links TRBV5-1 to TRBJ1-1; D might be TRBD1 (5 bases). V dropped 4 bases and J dropped 6 bases, with 10 bases sitting between them. Germline lookup yields CDR1 SGHRS and CDR2 YFSETQ. The CDR3 covers 12 residues. CDR3 coding DNA: TGCGCCAGCAGCAACCCAGGGCCTGAAGCTTTCTTT. Translation gives CASSNPGPEAFF.